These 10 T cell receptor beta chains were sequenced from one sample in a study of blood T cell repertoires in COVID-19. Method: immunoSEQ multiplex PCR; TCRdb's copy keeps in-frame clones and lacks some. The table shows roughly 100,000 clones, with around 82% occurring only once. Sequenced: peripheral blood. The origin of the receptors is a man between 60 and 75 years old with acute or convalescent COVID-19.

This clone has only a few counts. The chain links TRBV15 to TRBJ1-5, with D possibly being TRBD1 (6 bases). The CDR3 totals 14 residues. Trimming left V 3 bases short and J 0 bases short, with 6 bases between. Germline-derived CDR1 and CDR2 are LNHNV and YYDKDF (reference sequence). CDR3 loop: CATSRDSSNQPQHF. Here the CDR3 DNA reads TGTGCCACCAGCAGGGACAGTAGCAATCAGCCCCAGCATTTT.

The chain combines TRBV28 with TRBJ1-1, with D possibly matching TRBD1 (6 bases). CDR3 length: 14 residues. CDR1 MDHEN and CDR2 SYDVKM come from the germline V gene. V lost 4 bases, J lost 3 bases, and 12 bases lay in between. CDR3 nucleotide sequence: TGTGCCAGCAGTTCAGGGGTTGGGCACACTGAAGCTTTCTTT. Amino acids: CASSSGVGHTEAFF.

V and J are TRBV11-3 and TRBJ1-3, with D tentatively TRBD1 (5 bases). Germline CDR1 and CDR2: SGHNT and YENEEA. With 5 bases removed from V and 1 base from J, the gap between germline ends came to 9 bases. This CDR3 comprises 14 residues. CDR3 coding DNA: TGTGCCAGCAGCCAAGGGGCGTCTGGAAACACCATATATTTT. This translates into CASSQGASGNTIYF.

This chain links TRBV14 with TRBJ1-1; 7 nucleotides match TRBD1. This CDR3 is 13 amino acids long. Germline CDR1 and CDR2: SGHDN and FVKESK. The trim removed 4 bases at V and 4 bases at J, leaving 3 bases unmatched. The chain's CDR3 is CASSLTGATEAFF. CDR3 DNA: TGTGCCAGCAGCCTCACAGGGGCCACTGAAGCTTTCTTT.

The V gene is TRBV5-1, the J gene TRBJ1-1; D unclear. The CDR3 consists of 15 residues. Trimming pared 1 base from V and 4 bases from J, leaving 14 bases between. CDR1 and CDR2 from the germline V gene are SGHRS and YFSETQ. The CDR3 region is CASSLSGRGGTEAFF. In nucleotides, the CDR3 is TGCGCCAGCAGCTTGTCGGGCCGGGGAGGCACTGAAGCTTTCTTT.

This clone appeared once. The CDR3 is CASSAGLAGSYNEQFF. Here the CDR3 DNA reads TGTGCCAGCAGCGCGGGACTAGCGGGTTCCTACAATGAGCAGTTCTTC. The rearrangement uses TRBV3-1 (or the pseudogene TRBV3-2) and TRBJ2-1; 12 bases are shared with TRBD2. V dropped 5 bases and J dropped 1; count of bases not matched to a gene: 3. Germline loops: CDR1 LGHDT, CDR2 YNNKEL (reference sequence). The CDR3 sequence is 16 residues long.

The CDR3 region is CASSVTGRYGYTF. In DNA form, the CDR3 reads TGTGCCAGCAGCGTGACAGGGCGGTATGGCTACACCTTC. This chain links TRBV11-2 with TRBJ1-2, with 7 bases fitting TRBD1. Germline V gene sequence: CDR1 SGHAT, CDR2 FQNNGV. This CDR3 is built from 13 residues. The J segment lost 5 bases and the V segment lost 5 bases, leaving 5 bases of the junction unmatched.

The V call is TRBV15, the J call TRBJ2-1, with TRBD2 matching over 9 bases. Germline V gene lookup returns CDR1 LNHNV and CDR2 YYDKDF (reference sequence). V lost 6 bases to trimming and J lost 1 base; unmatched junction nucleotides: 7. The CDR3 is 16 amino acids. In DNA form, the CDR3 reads TGTGCCACCAGGGGTGGCGGGAGGGGGTCCTACAATGAGCAGTTCTTC. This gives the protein CATRGGGRGSYNEQFF.

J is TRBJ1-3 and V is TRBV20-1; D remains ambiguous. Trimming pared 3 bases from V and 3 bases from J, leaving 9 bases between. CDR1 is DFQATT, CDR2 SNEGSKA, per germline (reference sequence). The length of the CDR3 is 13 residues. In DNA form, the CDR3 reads TGCAGTGCTAGTTGGACTTTTGGAAACACCATATATTTT. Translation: CSASWTFGNTIYF.

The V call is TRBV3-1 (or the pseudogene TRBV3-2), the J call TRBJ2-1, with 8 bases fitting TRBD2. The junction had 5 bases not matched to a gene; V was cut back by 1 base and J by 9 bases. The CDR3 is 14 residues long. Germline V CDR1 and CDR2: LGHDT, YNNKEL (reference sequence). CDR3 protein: CASSQVTSAREQFF. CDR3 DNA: TGTGCCAGCAGCCAAGTGACTAGCGCGCGTGAGCAGTTCTTC.